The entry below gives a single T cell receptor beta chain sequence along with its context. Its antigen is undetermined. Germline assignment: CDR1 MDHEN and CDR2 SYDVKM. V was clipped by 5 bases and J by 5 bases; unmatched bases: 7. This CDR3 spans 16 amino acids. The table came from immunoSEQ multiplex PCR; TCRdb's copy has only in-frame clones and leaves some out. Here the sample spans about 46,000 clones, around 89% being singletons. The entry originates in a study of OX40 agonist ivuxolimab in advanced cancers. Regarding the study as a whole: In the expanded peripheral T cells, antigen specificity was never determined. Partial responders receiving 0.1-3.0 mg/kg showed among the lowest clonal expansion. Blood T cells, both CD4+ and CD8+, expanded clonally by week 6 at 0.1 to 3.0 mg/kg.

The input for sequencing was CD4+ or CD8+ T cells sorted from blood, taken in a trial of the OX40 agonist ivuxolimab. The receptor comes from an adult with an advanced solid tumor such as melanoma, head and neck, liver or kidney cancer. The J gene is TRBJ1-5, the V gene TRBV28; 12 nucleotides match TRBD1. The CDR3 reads CASSPTRDRGHQPQHF. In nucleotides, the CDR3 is TGTGCCAGCAGTCCTACCCGGGACAGGGGGCATCAGCCCCAGCATTTT.